Below are 13 T cell receptor beta chains sequenced from a single sample in a study of Ad26.COV2.S vaccination and SARS-CoV-2 variants. Sequenced by immunoSEQ multiplex PCR; TCRdb stores in-frame clones only, minus some. Among 300,000 to 500,000 clones listed, approximately 86% were seen once. Treatment defined: some 20 received Ad26.COV2.S at low or high dose, single or two shots; about five received placebo; per-sample allocation not given. After the first vaccine or placebo injection, samples were drawn on day 63. The sample consisted of peripheral blood, taken in a trial of Ad26.COV2.S vaccine versus placebo. These receptors were collected from a person aged 18-60 years who received the Ad26.COV2.S COVID-19 vaccine or a placebo.

This clone has only one observation. This chain links TRBV19 with TRBJ2-7; 7 bases are shared with TRBD1. The CDR3 spans 16 residues. Germline assignment: CDR1 LNHDA and CDR2 SQIVND (reference sequence). The J segment lost 0 bases and the V segment lost 6 bases, leaving 11 bases of the junction unmatched. CDR3 bases: TGTGCCAGTAGCGGGTGGCCCCGGGACAGCTCCTACGAGCAGTACTTC. Translation: CASSGWPRDSSYEQYF.

Here the CDR3 reads CASSLVVSGGTDTQYF. DNA for the CDR3: TGCGCCAGCAGCTTGGTGGTTAGCGGGGGCACAGATACGCAGTATTTT. J is TRBJ2-3 and V is TRBV5-1, with 8 bases identical to TRBD2. This CDR3 has 16 amino acids. From germline, CDR1 is SGHRS and CDR2 YFSETQ. V lost 0 bases and J lost 1; bases outside the gene matches: 4. Using reference TRBV5-1 and TRBJ2-3 for the parts outside the CDR3, the full variable domain is KAGVTQTPRYLIKTRGQQVTLSCSPISGHRSVSWYQQTPGQGLQFLFEYFSETQRNKGNFPGRFSGRQFSNSRSEMNVSTLELGDSALYLCASSLVVSGGTDTQYFGPGTRLTVL.

The gene calls are TRBV7-9 and TRBJ1-4, with 7 bases fitting TRBD1. After removal of 4 bases from V and 4 bases from J, the junction contained 6 bases not matched to a gene. The germline V gene has CDR1 SEHNR and CDR2 FQNEAQ (reference sequence). The CDR3 extends over 15 amino acids. The CDR3 here is CASSSDRFFNEKLFF. The CDR3 DNA sequence: TGTGCCAGCAGCTCGGACAGGTTCTTTAATGAAAAACTGTTTTTT.

J is TRBJ1-2 and V is TRBV13; D unclear. This CDR3 is 15 amino acids long. V shed 1 base and J shed 2 bases, with 11 bases lying between them. Germline loops: CDR1 PRHDT, CDR2 FYEKMQ (reference sequence). The CDR3 protein is CASSLEDGVNYGYTF. DNA of the CDR3: TGTGCCAGCAGCTTAGAAGACGGTGTCAACTATGGCTACACCTTC. The full variable domain, its missing parts supplied by reference TRBV13 and TRBJ1-2, is AAGVIQSPRHLIKEKRETATLKCYPIPRHDTVYWYQQGPGQDPQFLISFYEKMQSDKGSIPDRFSAQQFSDYHSELNMSSLELGDSALYFCASSLEDGVNYGYTFGSGTRLTVV.

This chain connects TRBV7-6 to TRBJ1-5; D is undetermined. The CDR3 runs to 13 residues. V was shortened by 1 base and J by 7 bases, with 8 bases between the two germline ends. Germline values: CDR1 SGHVS, CDR2 FNYEAQ. The CDR3 spells CASSLVTGQPQHF. The CDR3 DNA is TGTGCCAGCAGCTTAGTCACGGGGCAGCCCCAGCATTTT.

The rearrangement uses TRBV23-1 and TRBJ1-2, with 7 positions matching TRBD1. TRBV23-1 is an ORF, and what it does is uncertain. The junction had 3 bases not matched to a gene; V was cut back by 4 bases and J by 1 base. This CDR3 region has 14 residues. The CDR3 spells CASSRGQDNYGYTF. DNA for the CDR3: TGCGCCAGCAGTCGCGGACAGGATAACTATGGCTACACCTTC.

This chain joins TRBV5-1 and TRBJ1-4; TRBD1 matches at 8 bases. The CDR3 has 14 residues. With 3 bases clipped from V and 8 bases from J, the junction kept 6 bases outside the gene matches. From germline, CDR1 is SGHRS and CDR2 YFSETQ. The CDR3 bases are TGCGCCAGCAGCTCCCAGGGGGCGGAGGAAAAACTGTTTTTT. It encodes CASSSQGAEEKLFF. Together with reference TRBV5-1 and TRBJ1-4, the CDR3 gives the full variable domain: KAGVTQTPRYLIKTRGQQVTLSCSPISGHRSVSWYQQTPGQGLQFLFEYFSETQRNKGNFPGRFSGRQFSNSRSEMNVSTLELGDSALYLCASSSQGAEEKLFFGSGTQLSVL.

The chain couples TRBV19 to TRBJ1-1, with 9 bases identical to TRBD1. J gave up 1 base and V 7 bases, and 7 bases lay outside the gene matches. The germline CDR1 and CDR2 sequences are LNHDA and SQIVND (reference sequence). The CDR3 runs to 15 residues. The CDR3 is CASKGQGTGNTEAFF. The CDR3 region has the DNA TGTGCCAGTAAGGGACAGGGTACGGGGAACACTGAAGCTTTCTTT. The full variable domain, its missing parts supplied by reference TRBV19 and TRBJ1-1, is DGGITQSPKYLFRKEGQNVTLSCEQNLNHDAMYWYRQDPGQGLRLIYYSQIVNDFQKGDIAEGYSVSREKKESFPLTVTSAQKNPTAFYLCASKGQGTGNTEAFFGQGTRLTVV.

This sequence joins TRBV3-1 (or the pseudogene TRBV3-2) and TRBJ2-5, with 11 bases identical to TRBD2. Losses at the gene ends were 4 bases for V and 2 bases for J; bases not matched to a gene: 6. Per germline, CDR1 LGHDT and CDR2 YNNKEL (reference sequence). CDR3 size: 16 residues. Written as DNA, the CDR3 is TGTGCCAGCAGCCGGGGGGGGACTAGCGGACAAGAGACCCAGTACTTC. Protein product: CASSRGGTSGQETQYF.

The gene calls are TRBV13 and TRBJ2-1; TRBD2 might be the D (5 bases). V gave up 4 bases and J gave up 9 bases, with 16 bases separating them. There are 14 residues in the CDR3. CDR1 is PRHDT, CDR2 FYEKMQ, per germline (reference sequence). CDR3 in DNA: TGTGCCAGCAGCTCGGAGGTACCCCGGGTTGAGCAGTTCTTC. Translated, it gives CASSSEVPRVEQFF.

This chain joins TRBV5-1 and TRBJ2-7; 7 positions match TRBD1. The V segment lost 0 bases and the J segment 3 bases; nucleotides outside the gene matches: 6. Germline CDR1 and CDR2: SGHRS and YFSETQ. The CDR3 has 15 residues. The CDR3 is CASSLDPTGIYEQYF. CDR3 sequence (DNA): TGCGCCAGCAGCTTGGACCCGACAGGGATCTACGAGCAGTACTTC.

This clone was counted once. This chain joins TRBV3-1 (or the pseudogene TRBV3-2) and TRBJ2-5, with D possibly being TRBD1 or TRBD2 (5 bases each). This CDR3 contains 14 residues. Trimming took off 1 base at V and 4 bases at J, with 10 bases between the two ends. The germline gives CDR1 LGHDT, CDR2 YNNKEL (reference sequence). The CDR3 spells CASSQVGGIETQYF. Written as DNA, the CDR3 is TGTGCCAGCAGCCAAGTTGGGGGAATAGAGACCCAGTACTTC.

This chain connects TRBV3-1 (or the pseudogene TRBV3-2) to TRBJ1-2; D remains ambiguous. Germline assignment: CDR1 LGHDT and CDR2 YNNKEL (reference sequence). The V and J ends lost 0 bases and 1 base respectively, with 9 bases between them. CDR3 length: 15 amino acids. Written as DNA, the CDR3 is TGTGCCAGCAGCCAAGAATGGGCGGATAACTATGGCTACACCTTC. Encoded protein: CASSQEWADNYGYTF.